These T cell receptor beta chains were read from a single sample in a study of T cell responses to AZD1222 COVID-19 vaccine. Method: immunoSEQ multiplex PCR; TCRdb's copy keeps in-frame clones and lacks some. The repertoire holds about 130,000 clones, with 92% as singletons. The sequencing here drew on peripheral blood, taken on day 0 of AZD1222 vaccination. The receptors derive from an adult in good health. The conserved cysteine and the conserved F or W are not part of the CDR3 here. Fields, in order: J gene, V gene, clone size, CDR3 protein. Rows may omit the clone size; those that give it use once, few, many or a size class.

TRBJ2-7 | TRBV7-2 | NA | ASSSGTISYEQY
TRBJ2-4 | TRBV7-9 | NA | ASSSRAGAKNIQY
TRBJ1-1 | TRBV6-4 | NA | ASSAQTDRGSEAF
TRBJ1-4 | TRBV12-3/TRBV12-4 | NA | ASSPFRNEKLF
TRBJ1-2 | TRBV27 | NA | ASSLTGGYGYT
TRBJ2-7 | TRBV19 | NA | ASSITRFYEQY
TRBJ2-7 | TRBV2 | NA | ASTQAYEQY
TRBJ2-5 | TRBV2 | few | ASSEARTAAQETQY
TRBJ1-2 | TRBV7-2 | once | ASSLVSGTAGGYT
TRBJ1-1 | TRBV14 | few | ASSQDGGQINTEAF
TRBJ1-4 | TRBV4-3 | NA | ASSQGLMAAATNEKLF
TRBJ2-6 | TRBV6-5 | once | ASSYTSFSGANVLT
TRBJ1-5 | TRBV3-1/TRBV3-2 | NA | ASSQGGRGSHSNQPQH
TRBJ1-1 | TRBV19 | NA | ASSTFWGTEAF
TRBJ1-5 | TRBV28 | NA | ASRGGFLTNQPQH
TRBJ2-3 | TRBV11-2 | once | ASSLELARTDTQY
TRBJ1-1 | TRBV6-2/TRBV6-3 | NA | ASSWDQTMNTEAF
TRBJ2-1 | TRBV5-1 | NA | ASSSLDRDYNEQF
TRBJ2-5 | TRBV4-1 | NA | ASSRTTGAGETQY
TRBJ1-6 | TRBV4-3 | few | ASSQDFGPPLH
TRBJ1-3 | TRBV9 | NA | ASSVNHSSGNTIY
TRBJ1-2 | TRBV4-3 | NA | ASSPYMRGRYGYT
TRBJ2-2 | TRBV6-5 | NA | ASHPGAGGELF
TRBJ1-1 | TRBV10-3 | once | AISESTPGVLDTEAF
TRBJ1-5 | TRBV5-1 | NA | ASSLGDRWSNQPQH
TRBJ1-1 | TRBV19 | NA | ASRGPTEAF